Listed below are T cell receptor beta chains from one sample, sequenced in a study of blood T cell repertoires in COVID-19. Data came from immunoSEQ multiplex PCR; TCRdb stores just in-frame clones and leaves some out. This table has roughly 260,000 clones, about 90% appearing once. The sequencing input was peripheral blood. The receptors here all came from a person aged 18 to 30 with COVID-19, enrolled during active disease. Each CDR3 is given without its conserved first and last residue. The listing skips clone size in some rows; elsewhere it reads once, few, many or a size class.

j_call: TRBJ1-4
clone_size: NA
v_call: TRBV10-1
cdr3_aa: ASSEHDEKLF

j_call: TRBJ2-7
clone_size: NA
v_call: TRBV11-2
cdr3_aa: ASSAAGHEQY

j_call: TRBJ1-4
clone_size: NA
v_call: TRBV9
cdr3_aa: ASAAGGTNEKLF

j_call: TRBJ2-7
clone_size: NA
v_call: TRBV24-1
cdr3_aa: ATSDNGRGAAYEQY

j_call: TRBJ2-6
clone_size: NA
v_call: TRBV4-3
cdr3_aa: ASSQDLGVSGANVLT

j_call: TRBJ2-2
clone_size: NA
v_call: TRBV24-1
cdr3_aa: ATSDSRLTGELF

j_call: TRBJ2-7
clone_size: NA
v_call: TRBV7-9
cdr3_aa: ASSLGAGLASSYEQY

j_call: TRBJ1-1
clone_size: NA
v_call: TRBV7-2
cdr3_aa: ASSLPVVRGAEAF

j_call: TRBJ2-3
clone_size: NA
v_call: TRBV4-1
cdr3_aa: ASSQSSGRTDTQY

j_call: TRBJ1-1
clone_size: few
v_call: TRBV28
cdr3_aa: ASSAWGQITEAF

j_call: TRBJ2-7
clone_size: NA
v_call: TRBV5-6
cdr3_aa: ASSSNEQY

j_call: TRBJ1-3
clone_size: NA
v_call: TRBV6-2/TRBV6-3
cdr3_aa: ASSYALDSFSGNTIY

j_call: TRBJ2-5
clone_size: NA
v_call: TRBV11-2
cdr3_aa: ASSTGLAGGETQY

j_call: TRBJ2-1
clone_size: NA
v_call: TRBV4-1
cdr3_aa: ASSPTGQGANEQF

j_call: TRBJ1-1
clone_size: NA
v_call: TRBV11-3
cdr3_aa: ASSQSYGTEAF

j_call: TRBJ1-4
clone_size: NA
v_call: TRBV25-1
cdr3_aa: ASSDARRDRDEKLF

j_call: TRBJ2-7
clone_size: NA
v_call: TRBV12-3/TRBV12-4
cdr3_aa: ASRGDRAREY

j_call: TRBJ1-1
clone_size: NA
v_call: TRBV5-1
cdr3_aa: ASSPLGQNTEAF

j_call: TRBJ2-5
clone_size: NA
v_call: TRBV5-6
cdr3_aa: ASSLGPGLQGETQY

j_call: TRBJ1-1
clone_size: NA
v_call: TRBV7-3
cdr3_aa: ASSISPGTEAF

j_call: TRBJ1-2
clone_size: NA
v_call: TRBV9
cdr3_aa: ASSGTGLGYT

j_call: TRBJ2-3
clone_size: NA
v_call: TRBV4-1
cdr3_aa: ASSGRTPSTDTQY

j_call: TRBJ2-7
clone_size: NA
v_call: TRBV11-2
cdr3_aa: ASSLGLAGVYEQY

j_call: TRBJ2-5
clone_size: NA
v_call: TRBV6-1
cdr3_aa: ASSEEPLAGETQY

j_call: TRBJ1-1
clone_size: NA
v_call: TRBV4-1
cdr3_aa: ASSQIQDTEAF

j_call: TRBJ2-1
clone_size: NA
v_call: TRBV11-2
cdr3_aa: ASSSGPSGLAGYNEQF

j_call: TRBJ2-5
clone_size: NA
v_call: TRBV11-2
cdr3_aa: ASSWVAGNQETQY

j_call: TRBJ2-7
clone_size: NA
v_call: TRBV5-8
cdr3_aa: ASSLGVANSYEQY

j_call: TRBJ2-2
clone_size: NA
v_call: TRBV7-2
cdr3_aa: ASSSTYTGELF

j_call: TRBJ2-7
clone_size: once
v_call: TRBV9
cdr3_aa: ASSEEDRGSDEQY

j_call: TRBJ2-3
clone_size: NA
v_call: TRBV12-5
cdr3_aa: ASGPGQNTDTQY

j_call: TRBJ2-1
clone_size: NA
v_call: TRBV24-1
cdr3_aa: ATSEGGFSYNEQF